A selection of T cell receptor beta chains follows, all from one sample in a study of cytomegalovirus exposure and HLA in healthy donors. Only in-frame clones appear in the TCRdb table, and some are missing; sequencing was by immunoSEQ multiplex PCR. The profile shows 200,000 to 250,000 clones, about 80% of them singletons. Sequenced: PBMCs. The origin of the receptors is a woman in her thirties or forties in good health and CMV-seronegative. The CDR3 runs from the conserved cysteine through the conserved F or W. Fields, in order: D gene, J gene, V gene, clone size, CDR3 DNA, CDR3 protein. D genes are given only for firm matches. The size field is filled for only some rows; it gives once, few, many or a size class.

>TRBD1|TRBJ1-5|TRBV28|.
TGTGCCAGCAGTTCCCACAGGGGTACAAAGCCCCAGCATTTT
CASSSHRGTKPQHF
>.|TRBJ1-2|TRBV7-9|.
TGTGCCAGCAGCTTAGGAACAGGGACTAACTATGGCTACACCTTC
CASSLGTGTNYGYTF
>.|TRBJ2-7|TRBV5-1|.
TGCGCCAGCAGCTTACGTAACCCACTTAACGAGCAGTACTTC
CASSLRNPLNEQYF
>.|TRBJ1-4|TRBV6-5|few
TGTGCCAGCAGCTACCAGGGGAACGAAAAACTGTTTTTT
CASSYQGNEKLFF
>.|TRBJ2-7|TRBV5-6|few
TGTGCCAGCAGCTTGGGCAGGTTTACCTACGAGCAGTACTTC
CASSLGRFTYEQYF
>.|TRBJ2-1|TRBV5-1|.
TGCGCCAGCAGTTTATTAAGCGGCTACAATGAGCAGTTCTTC
CASSLLSGYNEQFF
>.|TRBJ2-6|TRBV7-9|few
TGTGCCAGCAGCCCAGGGGCTGGGGCCAACGTCCTGACTTTC
CASSPGAGANVLTF
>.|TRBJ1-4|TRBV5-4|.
TGTGCCAGCAGTAACAGGTCAACTAATGAAAAACTGTTTTTT
CASSNRSTNEKLFF
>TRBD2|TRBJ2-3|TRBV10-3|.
TGTGCCATCAGTGATTCTACTAGCGGATACACAGATACGCAGTATTTT
CAISDSTSGYTDTQYF
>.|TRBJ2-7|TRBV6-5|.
TGTGCCAGCAGTTACCCCCCGGGGGGCCCTTGTGAGCAGTACTTC
CASSYPPGGPCEQYF
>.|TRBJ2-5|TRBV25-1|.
TGTGCCAGCAGCAACAGGTGGCGGACCAAAGAGACCCAGTACTTC
CASSNRWRTKETQYF
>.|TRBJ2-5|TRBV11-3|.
TGTGCCAGCAGCGATGTCTGGAGACTACACAACCAAGAGACCCAGTACTTC
CASSDVWRLHNQETQYF
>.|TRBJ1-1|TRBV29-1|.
TGCAGCGCCCAGGAGAACACTGAAGCTTTCTTT
CSAQENTEAFF
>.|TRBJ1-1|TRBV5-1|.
TGCGCCAGCAGCTTGGACGGTATGAACACTGAAGCTTTCTTT
CASSLDGMNTEAFF
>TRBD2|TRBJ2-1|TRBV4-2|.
TGTGCCAGCAGCCAATTAATGCTAGCGGGGGGGCTCGTCGATGAGCAGTTCTTC
CASSQLMLAGGLVDEQFF
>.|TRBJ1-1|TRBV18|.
TGTGCCAGCTCAATAAACAGGGTTGGTTCGAGCACTGAAGCTTTCTTT
CASSINRVGSSTEAFF
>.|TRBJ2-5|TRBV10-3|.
TGTGCCATCAGCAACGACTACGAAAAGACCCAGTACTTC
CAISNDYEKTQYF
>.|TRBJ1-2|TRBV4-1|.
TGCGCCAGCAGCCAAGAAGAGTTCAACTATGGCTACACCTTC
CASSQEEFNYGYTF
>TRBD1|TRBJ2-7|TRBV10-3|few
TGTGCCAGCAAATTAACGGGACAGTCCTACGAGCAGTACTTC
CASKLTGQSYEQYF
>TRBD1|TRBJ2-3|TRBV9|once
TGTGCCAGCAGCGCCGAGGGACAGCCCACAGATACGCAGTATTTT
CASSAEGQPTDTQYF
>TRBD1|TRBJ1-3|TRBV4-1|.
TGCGCCAGCAGCCACCCGGGGACAGGGTACGACGTCTCTGGAAACACCATATATTTT
CASSHPGTGYDVSGNTIYF
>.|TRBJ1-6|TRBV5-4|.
TGTGCCAGCAGCTTGGGCCGGGGATACTTGGAGTCACCCCTCCACTTT
CASSLGRGYLESPLHF
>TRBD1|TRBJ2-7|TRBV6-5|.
TGTGCCAGTAGTTACGTTCGGGACAGCTACGAGCAGTACTTC
CASSYVRDSYEQYF
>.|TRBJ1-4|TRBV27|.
TGTGCCAGCAGCCAAAGGGGGGAAAAACTGTTTTTT
CASSQRGEKLFF
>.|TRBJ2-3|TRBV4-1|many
TGCGCCAGCAGCCAAGCTGCTCCGGTGGATACGCAGTATTTT
CASSQAAPVDTQYF
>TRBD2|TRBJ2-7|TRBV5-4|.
TGTGCCAGCAGCTCGGGGGGAGCCTACGAGCAGTACTTC
CASSSGGAYEQYF
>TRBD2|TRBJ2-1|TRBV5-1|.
TGCGCCAGCAGCTTGGACCTGGGCGGGGGATCAAATGAGCAGTTCTTC
CASSLDLGGGSNEQFF
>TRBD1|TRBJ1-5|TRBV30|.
TGTGCCTGGAGTAACTCTATCGGGCAGACAGGGTTGAATGATGGCAATCAGCCCCAGCATTTT
CAWSNSIGQTGLNDGNQPQHF
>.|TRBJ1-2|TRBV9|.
TGTGCCAGCAGCGTACGGGATGAAATACGTGACGGCTACACCTTC
CASSVRDEIRDGYTF
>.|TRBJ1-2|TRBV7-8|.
TGTGCCAGCAGCCCCCAAACAGGACGCTATGGCTACACCTTC
CASSPQTGRYGYTF
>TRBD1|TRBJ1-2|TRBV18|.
TGTGCCAGCTCCCCCGGACAGGGAAAATATGGCTACACCTTC
CASSPGQGKYGYTF
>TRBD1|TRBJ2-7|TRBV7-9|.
TGTGCCAGCAGCTTACAAGGACAGGGGGACTACGAGCAGTACTTC
CASSLQGQGDYEQYF
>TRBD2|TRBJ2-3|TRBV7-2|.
TGTGCCAGCAGCGGAGCGGGGGGGGAAGACACAGATACGCAGTATTTT
CASSGAGGEDTDTQYF
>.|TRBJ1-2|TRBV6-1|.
TGTGCCAGCACAAGGCGCCTCCAGGAATATGGCTACACCTTC
CASTRRLQEYGYTF
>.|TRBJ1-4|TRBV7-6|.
TGTGCCAGCGGCGGACTGGGGGAAAAACTGTTTTTT
CASGGLGEKLFF
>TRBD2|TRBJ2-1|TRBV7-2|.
TGTGCCAGCAGCTTGGGGACTAGCCCATACAATGAGCAGTTCTTC
CASSLGTSPYNEQFF
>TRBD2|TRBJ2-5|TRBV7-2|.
TGTGCCAGCAGCCCAGCTAGCGGGGGGGCAAGGACCCAGTACTTC
CASSPASGGARTQYF
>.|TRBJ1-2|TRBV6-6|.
TGTGCCAGCAGTTACATTAAGCCTGAAGCTAACTATGGCTACACCTTC
CASSYIKPEANYGYTF
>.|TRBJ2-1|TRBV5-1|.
TGCGCCAGCAGCTTGGGGGACTTCTCAGGGGGAAAGTTCTTC
CASSLGDFSGGKFF
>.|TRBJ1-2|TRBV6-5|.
TGTGCCAGCCGGGCAACAGGGTATGGCTACACCTTC
CASRATGYGYTF
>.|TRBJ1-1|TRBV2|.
TGTGCCAGCAGAGGGGTAGCCGCCTTGAACACTGAAGCTTTCTTT
CASRGVAALNTEAFF
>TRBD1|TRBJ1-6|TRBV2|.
TGTGCCAGCAGTTCACAACAGGGGGTGAATTCACCCCTCCACTTT
CASSSQQGVNSPLHF
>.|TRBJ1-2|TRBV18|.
TGTGCCAGCTCACAATTGCCCTTAACGGCGCAGACCGGAGAATACTACACCTTC
CASSQLPLTAQTGEYYTF
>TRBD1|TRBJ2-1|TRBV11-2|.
TGTGCCAGCAGCCCCGTCGGGACAGGGATTTGGAATGAGCAGTTCTTC
CASSPVGTGIWNEQFF
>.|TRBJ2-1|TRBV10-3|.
TGTGCCAGCGGGGCGGGGGCGGCCTCCTACAATGAGCAGTTCTTC
CASGAGAASYNEQFF
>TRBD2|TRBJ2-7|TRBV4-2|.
TGTGCCAGCAGCCAAGACGCGGGGGGGTCCGCCTACGAGCAGTACTTC
CASSQDAGGSAYEQYF
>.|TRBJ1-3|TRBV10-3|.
TGTGCCATCAGTTACGACAGCTCCTCTGGAAACACCATATATTTT
CAISYDSSSGNTIYF
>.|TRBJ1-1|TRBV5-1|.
TGCGCCAGCAGCTTGCAAATGAACACTGAAGCTTTCTTT
CASSLQMNTEAFF
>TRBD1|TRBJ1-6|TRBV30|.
TGTGCCTGGGGACAGGGTGACAGCTCCTATAATTCACCCCTCCACTTT
CAWGQGDSSYNSPLHF
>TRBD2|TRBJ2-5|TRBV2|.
TGTGCCAGCAGTGTCGGACTAGCGGGGGGGCCGGGGGGGGAGACCCAGTACTTC
CASSVGLAGGPGGETQYF
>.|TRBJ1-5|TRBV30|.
TGTGCCTGGAGTGTAGCGATGAGTCAGCCCCAGCATTTT
CAWSVAMSQPQHF
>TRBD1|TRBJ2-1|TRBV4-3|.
TGCGCCAGCAGCCCCGACAGGGGGACTTACAATGAGCAGTTCTTC
CASSPDRGTYNEQFF
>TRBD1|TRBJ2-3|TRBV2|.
TGTGCCAGCAATTGGGACAGGCCTCCAGATACGCAGTATTTT
CASNWDRPPDTQYF
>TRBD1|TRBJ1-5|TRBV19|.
TGTGCCAGTAGTATAACAGACAGGGGCGGACAGCCCCAGCATTTT
CASSITDRGGQPQHF